A selection of T cell receptor beta chains follows, all from one sample in a study of shared clonotypes between healthy human individuals. Assay: immunoSEQ multiplex PCR; the TCRdb copy retains only in-frame clones and omits some. This sample has fewer than 650,000 clones, with around 80% found just once. The material sequenced was PBMCs. These receptor sequences come from a woman in her thirties or forties in good health. Some clones in this sample may be carry-over from other donors' samples. The conserved cysteine and the conserved F or W are not part of the CDR3 here.

CDR3aa: SALRGTALDEQY
v_gene: TRBV29-1
j_gene: .

CDR3aa: ASSDRRGPNTGELF
v_gene: TRBV9
j_gene: TRBJ2-2

CDR3aa: ASSRLPRSPETQY
v_gene: TRBV27
j_gene: TRBJ2-5

CDR3aa: ASTGTGGRGTGELF
v_gene: TRBV2
j_gene: TRBJ2-2

CDR3aa: SVGGDAGSGNTIY
v_gene: TRBV29-1
j_gene: TRBJ1-3

CDR3aa: ASSPGGEGVNEQF
v_gene: TRBV18
j_gene: TRBJ2-1

CDR3aa: ASSETGDYGYT
v_gene: TRBV19
j_gene: TRBJ1-2

CDR3aa: ASTTDGGRYGYT
v_gene: TRBV19
j_gene: TRBJ1-2

CDR3aa: ASSLGGDERDTQY
v_gene: TRBV5-1
j_gene: TRBJ2-3

CDR3aa: ASSLGQRTDTQY
v_gene: TRBV5-1
j_gene: TRBJ2-3

CDR3aa: ASSPDEAGYT
v_gene: TRBV18
j_gene: TRBJ1-2

CDR3aa: ASSKGENSPLH
v_gene: TRBV11-2
j_gene: TRBJ1-6

CDR3aa: ASSIDSGRLSKQF
v_gene: TRBV19
j_gene: TRBJ2-1

CDR3aa: ASRTRRGYTSTDTQY
v_gene: TRBV2
j_gene: TRBJ2-3

CDR3aa: ASSKGRENTGELF
v_gene: TRBV7-3
j_gene: TRBJ2-2

CDR3aa: ATSRAKDGSYEQY
v_gene: TRBV15
j_gene: TRBJ2-7

CDR3aa: ASSYRGRTEAF
v_gene: TRBV7-9
j_gene: TRBJ1-1

CDR3aa: ASSPYRGAETQY
v_gene: TRBV18
j_gene: TRBJ2-5

CDR3aa: ASSQGPGGGYGYT
v_gene: TRBV4-1
j_gene: TRBJ1-2

CDR3aa: ASSLGQGHQPQH
v_gene: TRBV18
j_gene: TRBJ1-5

CDR3aa: ASSPHAGAAGELF
v_gene: TRBV4-3
j_gene: TRBJ2-2

CDR3aa: ASSWGQGDTEAF
v_gene: TRBV5-4
j_gene: TRBJ1-1

CDR3aa: ASKVGGITGELF
v_gene: TRBV19
j_gene: TRBJ2-2

CDR3aa: AISEDMSNQPQH
v_gene: TRBV10-3
j_gene: TRBJ1-5

CDR3aa: ASTRSTYEKLF
v_gene: TRBV2
j_gene: TRBJ1-4

CDR3aa: ASSLDREAGELF
v_gene: TRBV19
j_gene: TRBJ2-2

CDR3aa: ASSLGSAPGTDTQY
v_gene: TRBV5-1
j_gene: TRBJ2-3

CDR3aa: ASSSGRVTDTQY
v_gene: TRBV5-1
j_gene: TRBJ2-3

CDR3aa: ASSLTGSNQPQH
v_gene: TRBV27
j_gene: TRBJ1-5

CDR3aa: ASSLWTSGSGEQF
v_gene: TRBV28
j_gene: TRBJ2-1

CDR3aa: ASSFQGVNEQF
v_gene: TRBV28
j_gene: TRBJ2-1

CDR3aa: ASSLTNTGDAYGYT
v_gene: TRBV27
j_gene: TRBJ1-2

CDR3aa: ASSLVPVQETQY
v_gene: TRBV5-1
j_gene: TRBJ2-5

CDR3aa: ASSPISAFGYT
v_gene: TRBV5-1
j_gene: TRBJ1-2

CDR3aa: ASSSIREANEKLF
v_gene: TRBV7-9
j_gene: TRBJ1-4